This T cell receptor beta chain was identified during a study of response to subunit inactivated influenza vaccine. Regarding the study as a whole: Researchers suggested that each seasonal influenza vaccination recruits few new T cells.

Regarding this clonotype: Its antigen remains unidentified.

TCRdb used MiXCR to reprocess the RT-PCR reads, holding one entry per CDR3 protein. The sample has 500,000 to 600,000 distinct CDR3 sequences, 13% seen once. The TCR comes from a man aged 50-59 years who received an inactivated influenza vaccine. Material: PBMCs from blood, obtained about 40 days after vaccination.

The CDR3 coding sequence is TGTGCCAGCAGAACAGGGTTAGCTACCTACGAGCAGTACTTC. It yields the protein CASRTGLATYEQYF. The rearrangement uses TRBV2 and TRBJ2-7; D is possibly TRBD1 (6 bases). Trimming left V 6 bases short and J 2 bases short, with 14 bases between. Per the germline V gene, CDR1 is SNHLY and CDR2 is FYNNEI. The CDR3 is 14 amino acids.